The TCR beta chain described here comes from a study of T cell changes during pregnancy in multiple sclerosis (dated by TCRdb to the late 2010s). Notes on the research overall: In women with multiple sclerosis, the researchers looked at how the T cell repertoire shifted as pregnancy progressed.

The germline V gene (reference sequence) gives CDR1 as SEHNR and CDR2 as FQNEAQ. From cysteine to phenylalanine, the CDR3 is 13 amino acids long. Only the CDR3 DNA is retained, 39 bases long and in frame from the first base. V is cut back by 6 bases and J by 13 bases, with 10 bases in the junction unmatched. The library relied on the immunoSEQ multiplex PCR assay. TCRdb mirrors the immuneACCESS table, restricted to in-frame sequences. Some clones are absent from its copies; in checked studies, under half trace to an unresolved V gene, and the reason for the others is unknown. The sample table lists under 50,000 clones, approximately 93% of them with a count of one. The top ten hold about 8% of the sample. As for this clone: Its antigen is still unknown. The record has no base qualities; no much larger clone is one base away.

Sequences were derived from CD8+ T cells from peripheral blood mononuclear cells, sampled in the third trimester of pregnancy. The TCR comes from a female donor with multiple sclerosis, enrolled in a pregnancy study. Recombination connected TRBV7-9 to TRBJ1-4; TRBD1 lines up with 8 middle nucleotides. The nucleotides read TGTGCCAGCAGTGCCCCGTCAGGACAGGGACTGTTTTTT. It is translated as CASSAPSGQGLFF.